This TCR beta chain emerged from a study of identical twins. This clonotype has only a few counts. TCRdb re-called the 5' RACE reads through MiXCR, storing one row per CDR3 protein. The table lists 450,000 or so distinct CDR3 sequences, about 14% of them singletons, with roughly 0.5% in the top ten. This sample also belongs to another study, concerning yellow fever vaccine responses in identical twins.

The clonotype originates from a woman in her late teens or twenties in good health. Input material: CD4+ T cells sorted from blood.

CDR3 region: CASSYPGTGAYEQYF. CDR3 coding DNA: TGTGCCAGCAGTTACCCCGGGACAGGAGCCTACGAGCAGTACTTC. The chain combines TRBV6-2 or TRBV6-3 with TRBJ2-7, with 8 bases identical to TRBD1. The germline V gene encodes CDR1 MNHEY and CDR2 SVGEGT. With V trimmed by 2 bases and J by 2 bases, 5 bases remained unmatched. This CDR3 has 15 residues.